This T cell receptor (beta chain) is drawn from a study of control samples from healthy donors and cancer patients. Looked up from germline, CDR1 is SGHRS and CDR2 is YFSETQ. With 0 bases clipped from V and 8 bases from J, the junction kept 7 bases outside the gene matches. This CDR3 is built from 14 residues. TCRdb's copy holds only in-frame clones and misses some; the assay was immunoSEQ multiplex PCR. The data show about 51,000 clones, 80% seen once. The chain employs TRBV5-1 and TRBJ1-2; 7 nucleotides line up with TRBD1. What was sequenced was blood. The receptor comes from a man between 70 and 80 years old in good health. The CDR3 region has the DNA TGCGCCAGCAGCTTGGTGGCAGGGGGATACGGCTACACCTTC. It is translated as CASSLVAGGYGYTF.